This passage covers 25 T cell receptor beta chains from one sample sequenced in a study of T cell repertoires in cytomegalovirus infection. TCRdb re-called the reads with MiXCR, one entry per CDR3 protein. Of roughly 500,000 distinct CDR3 sequences listed, around 11% are singletons. Sequencing used PBMCs. The receptors stem from a human donor in good health (CMV status not recorded). Some clones in this sample may be carry-over from other donors' samples.

This clonotype was observed a few times. This sequence joins TRBV24-1 and TRBJ1-2; 12 bases line up with TRBD1. Losses at the gene ends were 12 bases for V and 8 bases for J; bases not matched to a gene: 12. Germline CDR1 is KGHDR and CDR2 is SFDVKD. The CDR3 totals 14 residues. The CDR3 DNA follows: TGTGCCCCCGTGCTATGGGACAGGGGGCCGGGCTACACCTTC. Protein: CAPVLWDRGPGYTF.

At least ten counts were recorded for this clonotype. This rearrangement joins TRBV28 to TRBJ1-5, with TRBD1 matching 7 bases. The germline gives CDR1 MDHEN, CDR2 SYDVKM. The ends lost 6 bases at V and 6 bases at J; junction bases unmatched: 5. The length of the CDR3 is 13 residues. This chain's CDR3 is CASSADRPQPQHF. The CDR3 region has the DNA TGTGCCAGCAGCGCGGACAGGCCTCAGCCCCAGCATTTT.

This clonotype was picked up many times. The chain is built from TRBV7-8 and TRBJ1-6, with TRBD1 as a possible D gene (5 bases). V shed 2 bases and J shed 7 bases, with 12 bases lying between them. This CDR3 is built from 15 residues. Germline V gene lookup returns CDR1 SGHVS and CDR2 FQNEAQ. CDR3 amino acids: CASSLMAGHNSPLHF. Written as DNA, the CDR3 is TGTGCCAGCAGCTTAATGGCAGGGCACAATTCACCCCTCCACTTT. The whole variable domain, filled in from reference TRBV7-8 and TRBJ1-6, reads GAGVSQSPRYKVAKRGQDVALRCDPISGHVSLFWYQQALGQGPEFLTYFQNEAQLDKSGLPSDRFFAERPEGSVSTLKIQRTQQEDSAVYLCASSLMAGHNSPLHFGNGTRLTVT.

This chain joins TRBV2 and TRBJ2-7, with 8 bases identical to TRBD1. The V and J ends lost 5 bases and 12 bases, in that order; junction bases with no gene match: 3. The germline gives CDR1 SNHLY, CDR2 FYNNEI. The CDR3 is 10 amino acids. The CDR3 reads CASSRTGLYF. The CDR3 bases are TGTGCCAGCAGTCGGACAGGGCTGTACTTC.

This clonotype was recorded a few times. The CDR3 DNA follows: TGTGCCAGCGCCACAGGGTCGTCCTACAATGAGCAGTTCTTC. Translation: CASATGSSYNEQFF. The chain joins TRBV6-6 to TRBJ2-1, with a possible D match to TRBD1 (6 bases). Germline lookup yields CDR1 MNHNY and CDR2 SVGAGI (reference sequence). The CDR3 is made up of 14 amino acids. V gave up 8 bases and J gave up 1 base, with 12 bases separating them.

At least ten counts were recorded for this clonotype. V is TRBV7-8 and J is TRBJ1-1; D is ambiguous. Trimming stripped 4 bases from V and 3 bases from J, with 12 bases between. CDR1 is SGHVS, CDR2 FQNEAQ, per germline. The CDR3 contains 14 residues. The chain's CDR3 is CASSSPEGYTEAFF. The CDR3 coding sequence is TGTGCCAGCAGCTCACCCGAGGGATACACTGAAGCTTTCTTT.

This clonotype showed up many times. The gene calls are TRBV11-2 and TRBJ1-1; weak D call: TRBD1 (5 bases). Between the trimmed V and J ends, which lost 4 bases and 0 bases, there was a span of 9 bases. Germline CDR1 SGHAT, CDR2 FQNNGV. This CDR3 region has 14 residues. The CDR3 loop is CASSSDRLNTEAFF. CDR3 coding DNA: TGTGCCAGCAGCTCCGACAGATTGAACACTGAAGCTTTCTTT.

This clonotype was recorded at least ten times. The gene calls are TRBV14 and TRBJ1-1; no reliable D call. V was shortened by 3 bases and J by 1 base, with 6 bases between the two germline ends. Germline loops: CDR1 SGHDN, CDR2 FVKESK. This CDR3 region has 13 residues. DNA of the CDR3: TGTGCCAGCAGCCACGGACGGAACACTGAAGCTTTCTTT. Its translation is CASSHGRNTEAFF.

Concerning this clonotype itself: Likely a read error: the CDR3 ends without its conserved phenylalanine or tryptophan. The DNA is omitted, as the CDR3 cannot be located on it reliably, and the CDR3 follows TCRdb's listing. The J gene is TRBJ2-5, the V gene TRBV7-6. The germline gives CDR1 SGHVS, CDR2 FNYEAQ. The CDR3 is 13 residues long, ends included. The CDR3 spells CASSLAGKGTRYL.

The chain has TRBV27 and TRBJ2-1; D may be TRBD1 (6 bases). Looked up from germline, CDR1 is MNHEY and CDR2 is SMNVEV (reference sequence). The germline V and J ends were trimmed by 0 bases and 4 bases, with 13 bases remaining between them. The CDR3 consists of 16 residues. The DNA of the CDR3 is TGTGCCAGCAGTTTATCGTGGGGGCAGAAATACAATGAGCAGTTCTTC. Protein sequence: CASSLSWGQKYNEQFF.

This chain links TRBV20-1 with TRBJ2-3; 7 bases line up with TRBD2. Germline values: CDR1 DFQATT, CDR2 SNEGSKA (reference sequence). V lost 3 bases and J lost 5; bases outside the gene matches: 11. The CDR3 contains 15 residues. For the CDR3, the DNA is TGCAGTGCTAGCGGGAGGCACCACGTTATAGATACGCAGTATTTT. This gives the protein CSASGRHHVIDTQYF.

This clonotype was counted at least ten times. The chain uses TRBV5-1 and TRBJ2-5; TRBD2 aligns across 14 bases. This CDR3 comprises 16 residues. J gave up 5 bases and V 6 bases, and 9 bases lay outside the gene matches. Germline-derived CDR1 and CDR2 are SGHRS and YFSETQ. CDR3 sequence: CASNSGLAGGGETQYF. CDR3 DNA sequence: TGCGCCAGCAATTCCGGACTAGCGGGAGGCGGGGAGACCCAGTACTTC.

This clonotype was detected ten times or more. The gene calls are TRBV4-1 and TRBJ2-3; 13 bases map to TRBD2. There are 20 residues in the CDR3. V lost 0 bases, J lost 3 bases, and 12 bases stayed unmatched. Germline V gene lookup returns CDR1 MGHRA and CDR2 YSYEKL. CDR3 loop: CASSQEMGLGLAGATDTQYF. The CDR3 DNA reads TGCGCCAGCAGCCAAGAAATGGGATTAGGACTAGCGGGAGCTACAGATACGCAGTATTTT.

At least ten counts were recorded for this clonotype. The rearrangement joins TRBV12-5 to TRBJ2-2, with TRBD2 matching 9 bases. The germline gives CDR1 LGHNT, CDR2 FRNRAP. V was pared by 5 bases and J by 6 bases, with 7 bases of the junction left unmatched. The CDR3 spans 15 residues. The CDR3 region has the DNA TGTGCTAGTGGTCTTAGCGGGAGCTCTGCCGGGGAGCTGTTTTTT. It codes for CASGLSGSSAGELFF.

This clonotype showed up just a few times. V and J are TRBV20-1 and TRBJ2-2; TRBD1 is a possible D gene (6 bases). CDR1 and CDR2 from the germline V gene are DFQATT and SNEGSKA (reference sequence). V dropped 4 bases and J dropped 5 bases, with 14 bases sitting between them. This CDR3 contains 14 residues. CDR3 DNA sequence: TGCAGTGCTATAACAGGGAAGGGGACCGGGGAGCTGTTTTTT. As protein: CSAITGKGTGELFF.

This clonotype appeared many times. The rearrangement joins TRBV12-3 or TRBV12-4 to TRBJ1-4; weak D call: TRBD1 (5 bases). The CDR3 has 14 residues. V shed 6 bases and J shed 6 bases, with 14 bases lying between them. Written as DNA, the CDR3 is TGTGCCAGCAGCTCAGGGTCGCCGGATGAAAAACTGTTTTTT. This gives the protein CASSSGSPDEKLFF.

At least ten counts were recorded for this clonotype. This chain uses TRBV7-7 with TRBJ1-1, with D unclear. The CDR3 extends over 13 amino acids. V lost 1 base, J lost 2 bases, and 5 bases lay in between. CDR1 and CDR2 from the germline V gene are SSHAT and FNYEAQ (reference sequence). CDR3: CASSLDANTEAFF. DNA of the CDR3: TGTGCCAGCAGCTTAGATGCTAACACTGAAGCTTTCTTT.

This clonotype was detected ten times or more. The chain recombines TRBV15 with TRBJ2-1; D unresolved. This CDR3 region has 13 residues. Per germline, CDR1 LNHNV and CDR2 YYDKDF (reference sequence). With 1 base removed from V and 10 bases from J, the gap between germline ends came to 11 bases. The CDR3 bases are TGTGCCACCAGCAGAGTGATCCGGGTCGAGCAGTTCTTC. It specifies CATSRVIRVEQFF.

Ten or more counts support this clonotype. This sequence joins TRBV7-8 and TRBJ2-1; D may be TRBD1 (7 bases). Germline lookup yields CDR1 SGHVS and CDR2 FQNEAQ. The CDR3 loop spans 13 amino acids. Trimming took 3 bases from V and 14 from J, leaving 17 bases between them. Here the CDR3 reads CASSLEGGGGEFF. In nucleotides, the CDR3 is TGTGCCAGCAGCTTGGAAGGGGGCGGCGGGGAGTTCTTC.

This chain uses TRBV4-2 with TRBJ1-1; D may be TRBD1 (6 bases). Germline V CDR1 and CDR2: LGHNA, YNFKEQ. The CDR3 loop spans 16 amino acids. The V end was cut by 1 base, the J end by 6 bases, with 18 bases between. The DNA for the CDR3 is TGTGCCAGCAGCCAAGGCGTAGTAGAACAGGGCGCTGAAGCTTTCTTT. Its protein is CASSQGVVEQGAEAFF.

This clonotype was detected many times. The genes are TRBV5-6 and TRBJ1-5; D possibly corresponds to TRBD1 (5 bases). The length of the CDR3 is 13 residues. The germline gives CDR1 SGHDT, CDR2 YYEEEE. V was pared by 2 bases and J by 7 bases, with 10 bases between. This CDR3 is CASSFSGQQPQHF. CDR3 nucleotide sequence: TGTGCCAGCAGCTTCTCAGGGCAGCAGCCCCAGCATTTT.

The genes are TRBV12-3 or TRBV12-4 and TRBJ1-2; TRBD1 matches 7 bases. After removal of 4 bases from V and 3 bases from J, the junction contained 2 bases not matched to a gene. The CDR3 consists of 13 residues. CDR3 sequence reads: CASSWGQYYGYTF. The CDR3 DNA sequence: TGTGCCAGCAGTTGGGGACAGTACTATGGCTACACCTTC.

This clonotype was counted at least ten times. The chain recombines TRBV7-3 with TRBJ2-3, with unresolved D. V lost 5 bases, J lost 1 base, and 10 bases lay in between. The CDR3 totals 14 residues. In germline, CDR1 is SGHTA, CDR2 FQGTGA. The CDR3 DNA is TGTGCCAGCAGCCCCCTCCCGGGCACAGATACGCAGTATTTT. As protein: CASSPLPGTDTQYF.

J is TRBJ2-3 and V is TRBV20-1; 8 bases are a match to TRBD2. This CDR3 is 15 amino acids long. The V gene's germline CDR1 is DFQATT and CDR2 SNEGSKA (reference sequence). Germline trimming cut 4 bases from V and 5 bases from J; bases unmatched to any gene: 11. CDR3 DNA: TGCAGTGCTAATGGAGCGGGAGAGGTTTTAGATACGCAGTATTTT. Protein: CSANGAGEVLDTQYF.

This clonotype was found many times. The V gene is TRBV28, the J gene TRBJ2-7; D call uncertain. Trimming pared 1 base from V and 1 base from J, leaving 17 bases between. Germline V CDR1 and CDR2: MDHEN, SYDVKM. This CDR3 spans 17 amino acids. The CDR3 sequence: CASSLSGLGIGSYEQYF. The CDR3 region has the DNA TGTGCCAGCAGTTTATCAGGTTTGGGCATTGGGTCCTACGAGCAGTACTTC.